The 10 T cell receptor beta chains in this list originate from one sample, sequenced in a study of shared T cell receptors in the human thymus. Method: immunoSEQ multiplex PCR; TCRdb's copy keeps in-frame clones and lacks some. Of roughly 660,000 clones in the sample, around 87% are singletons; the top ten hold around 0.0099%. The data also belong to a second study, concerning human thymus T cells.

The sample was thymocytes. Receptors originate from a boy less than two years old with a congenital heart defect.

V is TRBV5-6 and J is TRBJ2-3; D is possibly TRBD2 (5 bases). The germline V gene encodes CDR1 SGHDT and CDR2 YYEEEE. V gave up 4 bases and J gave up 0 bases, with 9 bases separating them. This CDR3 spans 14 amino acids. CDR3 bases: TGTGCCAGCAGCCCCAGGACTAGCACAGATACGCAGTATTTT. This gives the protein CASSPRTSTDTQYF. Variable domain in full (rest from reference TRBV5-6 and TRBJ2-3): DAGVTQSPTHLIKTRGQQVTLRCSPKSGHDTVSWYQQALGQGPQFIFQYYEEEERQRGNFPDRFSGHQFPNYSSELNVNALLLGDSALYLCASSPRTSTDTQYFGPGTRLTVL.

The rearrangement links TRBV4-1 to TRBJ2-1, with a possible D match to TRBD2 (5 bases). The V end was cut by 2 bases, the J end by 7 bases, with 18 bases between. CDR3 length: 16 residues. Germline assignment: CDR1 MGHRA and CDR2 YSYEKL. CDR3 residues: CASSQTASKPSNEQFF. For the CDR3, the DNA is TGCGCCAGCAGCCAAACCGCTAGCAAGCCTTCGAATGAGCAGTTCTTC.

This clone was found a few times. V is TRBV7-2 and J is TRBJ1-4; the D is unclear. Germline V CDR1 and CDR2: SGHTA, FQGNSA. Trimming stripped 4 bases from V and 8 bases from J, with 11 bases between. The CDR3 contains 13 residues. CDR3 nucleotides: TGTGCCAGCAGCTCGGGCGGGAAAGAAAAACTGTTTTTT. Protein sequence: CASSSGGKEKLFF.

This chain connects TRBV29-1 to TRBJ2-3, with D possibly being TRBD2 (7 bases). The CDR3 has 14 amino acids. Trimming pared 6 bases from V and 2 bases from J, leaving 15 bases between. Germline-derived CDR1 and CDR2 are SQVTM and ANQGSEA. CDR3 DNA sequence: TGCAGCGTGAACGGGGGGCAGAACACAGATACGCAGTATTTT. Translating gives CSVNGGQNTDTQYF.

This chain uses TRBV27 with TRBJ2-7, with TRBD1 matching 9 bases. The germline V gene encodes CDR1 MNHEY and CDR2 SMNVEV (reference sequence). J was trimmed by 3 bases and V by 5 bases; bases with no gene match: 14. The CDR3 is made up of 17 amino acids. The CDR3 is CASSPFRDRVEYYEQYF. The CDR3 bases are TGTGCCAGCAGTCCATTCCGGGACAGGGTCGAGTACTACGAGCAGTACTTC.

The chain employs TRBV27 and TRBJ2-1; TRBD2 matches 14 bases. Germline CDR1 is MNHEY and CDR2 is SMNVEV (reference sequence). V trimming: 6 bases; J trimming: 7 bases; junction bases outside the gene matches: 5. The CDR3 runs 15 residues. Here the CDR3 reads CASRRTSGRRNEQFF. The CDR3 bases are TGTGCCAGCAGACGGACTAGCGGGAGGAGGAATGAGCAGTTCTTC.

Only a few counts were recorded for this clone. Here the CDR3 DNA reads TGCGCCAGCAGCCACGAGTGGACAGGGTCTACCTACGAGCAGTACTTC. This sequence encodes CASSHEWTGSTYEQYF. V gene TRBV4-3 combines with J gene TRBJ2-7; TRBD1 aligns across 8 bases. Trimming removed 3 bases from V and 2 bases from J; junction bases left unmatched: 9. The germline gives CDR1 LGHNA, CDR2 YSLEER. This CDR3 is built from 16 residues.

The J gene is TRBJ2-5, the V gene TRBV6-1; perhaps TRBD1 as D (6 bases). This CDR3 comprises 15 residues. V was shortened by 3 bases and J by 1 base, with 12 bases between the two germline ends. Looked up from germline, CDR1 is MNHNS and CDR2 is SASEGT. CDR3 protein: CASSDLRQAQETQYF. Written as DNA, the CDR3 is TGTGCCAGCAGTGATCTACGACAGGCCCAAGAGACCCAGTACTTC.

This chain uses TRBV6-5 with TRBJ2-7; D remains ambiguous. Trimming left V 0 bases short and J 1 base short, with 13 bases between. The germline CDR1 and CDR2 sequences are MNHEY and SVGAGI. The CDR3 runs 16 residues. For the CDR3, the DNA is TGTGCCAGCAGTTACTCTGTGGTGGGCCTTTCCTACGAGCAGTACTTC. Translating it yields CASSYSVVGLSYEQYF.

V gene TRBV28 combines with J gene TRBJ2-1; 12 nucleotides match TRBD2. The CDR3 runs to 14 residues. Looked up from germline, CDR1 is MDHEN and CDR2 is SYDVKM. V gave up 10 bases and J gave up 7 bases; unmatched junction bases: 8. DNA for the CDR3: TGTGCCATCAGACTAGCGGGAGTTGGTAATGAGCAGTTCTTC. The encoded protein is CAIRLAGVGNEQFF.